This T cell receptor beta chain is from a study of shared clonotypes between healthy human individuals. Produced via immunoSEQ multiplex PCR; TCRdb's table is partial and in-frame only. The sample contains 700,000 or so clones, more than 70% of which appear only once. Partitioning of CD4+ cells yielded a CD45RA+ naive subset and a CD45RA-negative memory subset. The receptor was derived from a woman aged 25 to 45 in good health. Sample: memory CD4+ T cells sorted from blood. Subset indicated: CD45RA-negative fraction.

CDR3 protein: CASSSDRLHGYTF. The CDR3 DNA reads as TGTGCCAGCAGTTCTGACAGGCTTCATGGCTACACCTTC. The genes are TRBV5-4 and TRBJ1-2; maybe TRBD1 (6 bases). The CDR3 runs 13 residues. Per the germline V gene, CDR1 is SGHNT and CDR2 is YYREEE (reference sequence). The V end was cut by 5 bases, the J end by 6 bases, with 14 bases between.